Listed here is a single T cell receptor beta chain. What antigen it recognizes has not been identified. The input lacks base qualities; no much larger clone sits a single base away. The sample is drawn from a study of T-cell reconstitution after alpha-beta-depleted transplantation in children (TCRdb year 2016). The study in broad terms: Using TCR repertoire profiling, the study quantitatively followed how T-cell immune reconstitution unfolded in children after TCRalphabeta/CD19-depleted allogeneic hematopoietic cell transplantation. Summary of the overall study and its limitations: Over the following months the frequencies of hyperexpanded clones went down, and after one year T-cell counts and TCRbeta diversity were mostly credited to newly produced T cells. In some patients, the high TCRbeta diversity seen at day 60 was put down to recipient T cells and intrathymic progenitors that had survived conditioning. The apparently early alphabetaT-cell count recovery about two months after transplant was reportedly dependent on only several hundred rapidly expanded clones derived from non-depleted graft cells.

Spanning cysteine to phenylalanine, the CDR3 consists of 12 amino acids. Just CDR3 DNA is preserved here, 36 bases in frame from base 1. CDR1 and CDR2 (DFQATT, SNEGSKA) derive from the germline V gene (reference sequence). At the junction V is shortened by 6 bases and J by 7 bases, with 13 bases in between. Read against the paper, the sample's treatment or condition label means: allogeneic hematopoietic cell transplantation with graft depleted of TCRalphabeta T cells and CD19 B cells. TCRalphabeta/CD19-depleted allogeneic hematopoietic cell grafts were given to the transplant recipients, all of whom were children. The library was built by means of PCR. Sequencer: Illumina HiSeq 2500. TCR libraries were prepared with molecular barcoding, using unique molecular identifiers to normalize TCRbeta repertoire quantification. Using fastp at Q25 and MiXCR, TCRdb reprocessed the public reads and kept productive beta chains. Entries are consolidated by CDR3 protein sequence, retaining the most common genes and DNA. This sample lists almost 600,000 distinct CDR3 sequences; 27% were detected once. The top ten clones comprise just over 35% of the sample.

The specimen was PBMCs, collected before TCRalphabeta/CD19-depleted stem cell transplant. This sequence was found in a boy in the first two years of life with Wiskott-Aldrich syndrome, due to receive a stem cell transplant. The sequence joins TRBV20-1 to TRBJ2-1; TRBD1 is perhaps the D gene, given 6 matching bases. The CDR3 corresponds to CSAKTGRNEQFF. Here is the DNA: TGCAGTGCCAAAACAGGGCGGAATGAGCAGTTCTTC.